Listed below are T cell receptor beta chains from one sample, sequenced in a study of cytomegalovirus exposure and HLA in healthy donors. Clones were sequenced by immunoSEQ multiplex PCR, and TCRdb holds only the in-frame ones, with some missing. The profile shows some 120,000 clones, 75% to 85% of them singletons. The specimen sequenced was PBMCs. The source of these receptors is a man aged 40-49 years in good health and CMV-seronegative. CDR3s leave out the opening cysteine and the closing phenylalanine or tryptophan.

V gene: TRBV7-8; CDR3 protein: ASSAGTGGYNSPLH
V gene: TRBV9; CDR3 protein: ASSSRPGQNTQETQY
V gene: TRBV15; CDR3 protein: ATSRDPRIQETQY
V gene: TRBV9; CDR3 protein: ASSVGSGGTGNTIY
V gene: TRBV5-6; CDR3 protein: ASSLFEARGDTQY
V gene: TRBV4-3; CDR3 protein: ASSQIRQDPNGYT
V gene: TRBV6-5; CDR3 protein: ASSPRGGTEAF
V gene: TRBV18; CDR3 protein: ASSPRGRGIVTGELF
V gene: TRBV29-1; CDR3 protein: SATGTDTQY
V gene: TRBV6-6; CDR3 protein: ASSYGQGVGEKLF
V gene: TRBV14; CDR3 protein: ASSQDTGGVGGYT
V gene: TRBV11-2; CDR3 protein: ASSLFPSGGSKTQY
V gene: TRBV6-6; CDR3 protein: ASSYAPSGAYEQY
V gene: TRBV6-5; CDR3 protein: ASTDDRAPYEQY
V gene: TRBV5-1; CDR3 protein: ASSSRTGDTGELF
V gene: TRBV6-5; CDR3 protein: ASRGTGRNSPLH
V gene: TRBV9; CDR3 protein: ASSVQGTGGIYGYT
V gene: TRBV11-3; CDR3 protein: ASSLVGAEDTQY
V gene: TRBV4-2; CDR3 protein: ASSQELLDQPQH
V gene: TRBV6-1; CDR3 protein: ASSQNQPQH
V gene: TRBV7-9; CDR3 protein: ASTHSGGTDTQY
V gene: TRBV7-2; CDR3 protein: ASSHGQGVETQY
V gene: TRBV30; CDR3 protein: AWSVRRGNEQY
V gene: TRBV7-2; CDR3 protein: ASSLGQGNYGYT
V gene: TRBV6-1; CDR3 protein: ASSEGTGGSQPQH
V gene: TRBV4-3; CDR3 protein: ASSQGLAAFYEQY
V gene: TRBV5-1; CDR3 protein: ANSKSDRGPGELF
V gene: TRBV2; CDR3 protein: ASSDTATGWSAF
V gene: TRBV7-6; CDR3 protein: ASSLEPSGEQY
V gene: TRBV6-6; CDR3 protein: ATRRQMNTEAF
V gene: TRBV15; CDR3 protein: ATSRKTGVNTGANVLT
V gene: TRBV5-1; CDR3 protein: ASSLGTANTEAF
V gene: TRBV19; CDR3 protein: ASSGSVRANTEAF
V gene: TRBV5-1; CDR3 protein: ASRKTGMNTEAF
V gene: TRBV9; CDR3 protein: ASSVDPGENEKLF
V gene: TRBV6-6; CDR3 protein: ASSLTATYGYT
V gene: TRBV5-1; CDR3 protein: ASSLEFSGANGLT
V gene: TRBV5-4; CDR3 protein: ASSTREGPSSYNEQF
V gene: TRBV27; CDR3 protein: ASSPLPTSSETQY
V gene: TRBV9; CDR3 protein: ASSVEQGPGNTIY
V gene: TRBV28; CDR3 protein: ASSLWGAAANYGYT
V gene: TRBV7-9; CDR3 protein: ASSLAGAEGYT
V gene: TRBV20-1; CDR3 protein: SALRTEAF
V gene: TRBV4-3; CDR3 protein: ASSQALKVGNEQF
V gene: TRBV29-1; CDR3 protein: SAGFVNTEAF
V gene: TRBV29-1; CDR3 protein: SAPGGKDTEAF
V gene: TRBV5-4; CDR3 protein: ASSLGGQRRTTDTQY
V gene: TRBV5-4; CDR3 protein: ASSLGLAVDTDTQY